A single sample gave rise to the 13 T cell receptor beta chains below, sequenced in a study of blood T cell repertoires in COVID-19 (TCRdb year 2020). Library construction relied on the immunoSEQ multiplex PCR assay. This is the immuneACCESS table as TCRdb keeps it, with only in-frame sequences that have V and J called. A part of the clones is gone; compared with another copy, unresolved V genes explain less than half, and the rest is unexplained. In all, the sample holds some 55,000 clones, and roughly 90% of those were seen once. The ten largest clones represent around 3% of the sample. Material: peripheral blood. The receptors here all came from a human donor in a cohort sampled during active COVID-19.

This clone was recorded only once. This rearrangement joins TRBV18 to TRBJ2-4, with TRBD2 matching over 7 bases. V dropped 3 bases and J dropped 4; count of bases not matched to a gene: 6. CDR3 size: 15 residues. The germline V gene has CDR1 KGHSH and CDR2 LQKENI. The CDR3 protein is CASSPAAGEKNIQYF. The CDR3 region has the DNA TGTGCCAGCTCACCTGCTGCGGGGGAGAAAAACATTCAGTACTTC. Drawing the rest from reference TRBV18 and TRBJ2-4, the complete variable domain is NAGVMQNPRHLVRRRGQEARLRCSPMKGHSHVYWYRQLPEEGLKFMVYLQKENIIDESGMPKERFSAEFPKEGPSILRIQQVVRGDSAAYFCASSPAAGEKNIQYFGAGTRLSVL.

The V gene is TRBV18, the J gene TRBJ2-1; 7 bases match TRBD2. J gave up 8 bases and V 6 bases, and 19 bases lay outside the gene matches. The length of the CDR3 is 17 residues. Germline loops: CDR1 KGHSH, CDR2 LQKENI. The CDR3 DNA follows: TGTGCCAGCTCGCCTCAAGCCGGGACTACCTCCCTCTATGAGCAGTTCTTC. Its protein product is CASSPQAGTTSLYEQFF.

The J gene is TRBJ2-4, the V gene TRBV19, with unresolved D. Germline assignment: CDR1 LNHDA and CDR2 SQIVND (reference sequence). The CDR3 length is 14 residues. The V end lost 6 bases, the J end lost 5 bases, and 14 bases lay between the germline ends. CDR3 nucleotides: TGTGCCAGTAGCTTCTCTCTGGGCCAAAACATTCAGTACTTC. It is translated as CASSFSLGQNIQYF.

This clone is labeled as medium-sized. V gene TRBV28 combines with J gene TRBJ2-7; 7 nucleotides match TRBD2. The germline V gene has CDR1 MDHEN and CDR2 SYDVKM. This CDR3 is 18 amino acids long. Germline trimming cut 3 bases from V and 4 bases from J; bases unmatched to any gene: 18. The CDR3 region is CASSFGRLAADFPYEQYF. For the CDR3, the DNA is TGTGCCAGCAGTTTCGGTCGGCTAGCGGCCGACTTTCCTTACGAGCAGTACTTC.

The chain's CDR3 is CASSPSSTGSTDGYTF. The CDR3 DNA reads TGCGCCAGCAGCCCCTCTTCGACAGGGAGTACGGATGGCTACACCTTC. The chain employs TRBV4-3 and TRBJ1-2, with 7 bases aligning to TRBD1. J gave up 6 bases and V 4 bases, and 14 bases lay outside the gene matches. CDR1 LGHNA and CDR2 YSLEER come from the germline V gene. This CDR3 has 16 amino acids.

This clone is a singleton in its sample. The CDR3 nucleotides are TGTGCCAGCGGGTACCCAGGGGAGACCCAGTACTTC. Amino acids: CASGYPGETQYF. V usage is TRBV5-4 and J usage is TRBJ2-5, with D possibly TRBD1 on 5 matching bases. Germline V lookup: CDR1 SGHNT, CDR2 YYREEE (reference sequence). The ends were cut back, 7 bases at V and 5 bases at J, with 12 bases in the middle. The length of the CDR3 is 12 residues.

J is TRBJ1-5 and V is TRBV27; 7 nucleotides align to TRBD1. Germline CDR1 and CDR2: MNHEY and SMNVEV (reference sequence). V trimming: 6 bases; J trimming: 4 bases; junction bases outside the gene matches: 3. This CDR3 contains 13 residues. The CDR3, as DNA: TGTGCCAGCAGACTACAGGGGAATCAGCCCCAGCATTTT. As protein: CASRLQGNQPQHF.

The chain joins TRBV6-2 or TRBV6-3 to TRBJ2-7, with 10 bases matching TRBD1. The germline gives CDR1 MNHEY, CDR2 SVGEGT. J gave up 3 bases and V 7 bases, and 9 bases lay outside the gene matches. This CDR3 has 15 amino acids. CDR3 sequence: CASTPLRTGGYEQYF. The CDR3 nucleotides are TGTGCCAGCACCCCCCTCCGGACAGGGGGCTACGAGCAGTACTTC.

The V and J genes are TRBV28 and TRBJ2-7, with D uncertain. CDR3 length: 15 amino acids. Germline CDR1 reads MDHEN; CDR2 reads SYDVKM. V gave up 8 bases and J gave up 0 bases, with 17 bases separating them. This CDR3 reads CASHPSYRSSYEQYF. In DNA, the CDR3 is TGTGCCAGCCACCCATCATACCGGAGCTCCTACGAGCAGTACTTC.

This chain connects TRBV5-1 to TRBJ2-2, with a possible D match to TRBD1 (6 bases). Trimming shortened V by 5 bases and J by 4 bases, and 21 bases separated the two germline ends. CDR3 size: 17 residues. Per the germline V gene, CDR1 is SGHRS and CDR2 is YFSETQ. The DNA of the CDR3 is TGCGCCAGCAGTCACGAACTCGCAGGGGACCTCACCGGGGAGCTGTTTTTT. The encoded protein is CASSHELAGDLTGELFF.

The rearrangement joins TRBV7-3 to TRBJ2-3; a possible D gene is TRBD1 (6 bases). This CDR3 is built from 15 residues. The V gene's germline CDR1 is SGHTA and CDR2 FQGTGA. Trimming took 1 base from V and 3 from J, leaving 11 bases between them. The CDR3 DNA reads TGTGCCAGCAGCTTAAAGGGGGTAGTTACAGATACGCAGTATTTT. Translated, it gives CASSLKGVVTDTQYF.

J is TRBJ1-6 and V is TRBV9; D ambiguous. This CDR3 is 13 amino acids long. V shed 2 bases and J shed 7 bases, with 7 bases lying between them. From germline, CDR1 is SGDLS and CDR2 YYNGEE. Here the CDR3 reads CASSVGRNSPLHF. The DNA for the CDR3 is TGTGCCAGCAGCGTGGGGAGGAATTCACCCCTCCACTTT.

The chain uses TRBV7-8 and TRBJ2-1; 9 bases map to TRBD2. Unmatched junction bases numbered 10, after V lost 3 bases and J lost 7 bases. The CDR3 loop spans 16 amino acids. From germline, CDR1 is SGHVS and CDR2 FQNEAQ. Here the CDR3 reads CASSFPIAGDGNEQFF. The CDR3 DNA follows: TGTGCCAGCAGCTTCCCCATAGCGGGAGACGGGAATGAGCAGTTCTTC.